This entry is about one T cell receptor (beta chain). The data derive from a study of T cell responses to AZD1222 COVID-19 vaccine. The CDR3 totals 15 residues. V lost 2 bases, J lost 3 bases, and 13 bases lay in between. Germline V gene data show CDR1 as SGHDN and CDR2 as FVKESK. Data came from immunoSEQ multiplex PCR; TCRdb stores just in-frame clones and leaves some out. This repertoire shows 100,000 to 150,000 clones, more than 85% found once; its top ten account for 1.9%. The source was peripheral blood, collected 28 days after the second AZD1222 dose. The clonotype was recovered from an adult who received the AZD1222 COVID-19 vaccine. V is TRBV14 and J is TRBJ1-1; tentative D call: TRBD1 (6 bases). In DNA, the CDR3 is TGTGCCAGCAGCCAATATTCCTCAGGGGACACTGAAGCTTTCTTT. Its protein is CASSQYSSGDTEAFF.